The 20 T cell receptor beta chains below all came from one sample that was sequenced in a study of cytomegalovirus exposure and HLA in healthy donors. PCR amplification relied on 60 Vbeta primers (plus 13 Jbeta primers). Repertoires were generated with immunoSEQ multiplex PCR, while TCRdb's copy carries only in-frame clones and drops some. The repertoire holds fewer than 150,000 clones, 60% to 80% seen once, with around 4.9% in the top ten. Sequencing was carried out using PBMCs. The source of these receptors is a man in his forties or fifties in good health and CMV-seropositive.

This clone was seen once. The V call is TRBV30, the J call TRBJ2-2; D is undetermined. There are 13 residues in the CDR3. V was clipped by 6 bases and J by 1 base, with 9 bases between them. Looked up from germline, CDR1 is GTSNPN and CDR2 is SVGIG (reference sequence). DNA for the CDR3: TGTGCCTGCTCGAGGAGGAACACCGGGGAGCTGTTTTTT. Translation gives CACSRRNTGELFF.

The chain joins TRBV18 to TRBJ1-1, with TRBD1 identical over 8 bases. The V segment lost 5 bases and the J segment 5 bases; nucleotides outside the gene matches: 10. CDR1 and CDR2 (germline): KGHSH, LQKENI. This CDR3 region has 15 residues. This CDR3 is CASSRDRTGKTEAFF. CDR3 coding DNA: TGTGCCAGCTCAAGAGACAGGACAGGGAAAACTGAAGCTTTCTTT.

The CDR3 DNA follows: TGTGCCAGCCTATCAGGGGGAGTCTACAATGAGCAGTTCTTC. This sequence encodes CASLSGGVYNEQFF. The V gene is TRBV6-6, the J gene TRBJ2-1, with 7 bases identical to TRBD1. With V trimmed by 8 bases and J by 3 bases, 7 bases remained unmatched. Germline V gene lookup returns CDR1 MNHNY and CDR2 SVGAGI (reference sequence). The CDR3 extends over 14 amino acids.

The chain has TRBV30 and TRBJ1-2, with 8 bases matching TRBD1. This CDR3 region has 14 residues. V shed 1 base, J shed 4 bases, and the junction held 5 bases outside the gene matches. The germline V gene encodes CDR1 GTSNPN and CDR2 SVGIG (reference sequence). The CDR3 protein is CAWSADRGSYGYTF. CDR3 bases: TGTGCCTGGAGTGCAGACAGGGGCAGCTATGGCTACACCTTC.

The table lists this clone with a few counts. The V and J genes are TRBV7-9 and TRBJ2-1, with 10 bases fitting TRBD2. The CDR3 loop spans 14 amino acids. The V and J ends lost 7 bases and 3 bases, in that order; junction bases with no gene match: 3. Germline values: CDR1 SEHNR, CDR2 FQNEAQ (reference sequence). The CDR3 bases are TGTGCCAGCACCGCTAGCGGGAGCTACAATGAGCAGTTCTTC. This translates into CASTASGSYNEQFF.

This chain connects TRBV28 to TRBJ2-7, with a possible D match to TRBD1 (5 bases). Germline CDR1 and CDR2: MDHEN and SYDVKM. Trimming removed 6 bases at V and 7 bases at J, with 10 bases between. The CDR3 loop spans 11 amino acids. CDR3 residues: CASSHRLEQYF. CDR3 bases: TGTGCCAGCAGCCACAGGTTGGAGCAGTACTTC.

This chain joins TRBV5-6 and TRBJ1-6; TRBD1 is a possible D gene (5 bases). The CDR3 is 16 amino acids. V dropped 0 bases and J dropped 10 bases, with 17 bases sitting between them. CDR1 and CDR2 from the germline V gene are SGHDT and YYEEEE. The CDR3 loop reads CASSLERGWGRSPLHF. The CDR3 coding sequence is TGTGCCAGCAGCTTGGAAAGGGGATGGGGAAGGTCACCCCTCCACTTT.

The rearrangement joins TRBV2 to TRBJ2-1; tentative D call: TRBD2 (6 bases). Germline values: CDR1 SNHLY, CDR2 FYNNEI. Trimming took 3 bases from V and 9 from J, leaving 12 bases between them. The CDR3 sequence is 13 residues long. This CDR3 is CASSEEGIGEQFF. CDR3 DNA sequence: TGTGCCAGCAGTGAGGAGGGTATTGGTGAGCAGTTCTTC.

The chain combines TRBV6-1 with TRBJ1-1; TRBD1 agrees at 7 bases. The germline CDR1 and CDR2 sequences are MNHNS and SASEGT. V lost 6 bases, J lost 3 bases, and 7 bases stayed unmatched. CDR3 length: 14 residues. The CDR3: CASRPETGYTEAFF. CDR3 in DNA: TGTGCCAGCAGACCCGAGACAGGGTACACTGAAGCTTTCTTT.

The V call is TRBV5-1, the J call TRBJ1-2; TRBD1 might be the D (5 bases). This CDR3 contains 14 residues. CDR1 and CDR2 from the germline V gene are SGHRS and YFSETQ. V lost 0 bases and J lost 6, with 12 bases in between. The CDR3 spells CASSLVAGGNGYTF. The CDR3 DNA is TGCGCCAGCAGCTTGGTTGCCGGGGGGAATGGCTACACCTTC.

The DNA for the CDR3 is TGTGCCAGCAGTGACAGGGGTTTTGGGGCCAACGTCCTGACTTTC. Residues: CASSDRGFGANVLTF. The rearrangement links TRBV2 to TRBJ2-6, with TRBD1 as a possible D gene (6 bases). Germline CDR1 and CDR2: SNHLY and FYNNEI. This CDR3 comprises 15 residues. V was trimmed by 3 bases and J by 3 bases, leaving 9 bases between them.

The V and J genes are TRBV2 and TRBJ1-2; D possibly corresponds to TRBD1 (5 bases). CDR3 length: 12 residues. CDR1 SNHLY and CDR2 FYNNEI come from the germline V gene. Trimming removed 5 bases from V and 8 bases from J, with 12 bases in between. CDR3 DNA: TGTGCCAGCAGTATGGCAGGGAGGGGCTACACCTTC. Its translation: CASSMAGRGYTF.

This clone has just a few counts. The chain is built from TRBV6-5 and TRBJ1-1; tentative D call: TRBD1 (5 bases). Germline CDR1 is MNHEY and CDR2 is SVGAGI. V was pared by 2 bases and J by 3 bases, with 13 bases between. CDR3 size: 15 residues. The CDR3 reads CASSYPPGRDTEAFF. CDR3 bases: TGTGCCAGCAGTTACCCCCCCGGCAGGGACACTGAAGCTTTCTTT.

This clone was observed a handful of times. The gene calls are TRBV5-6 and TRBJ1-2; 8 bases match TRBD1. J lost 0 bases, V lost 1 base, and 14 bases had no gene match. This CDR3 spans 19 amino acids. The germline gives CDR1 SGHDT, CDR2 YYEEEE. Here the CDR3 reads CASSLILRTGSGTNYGYTF. The CDR3, as DNA: TGTGCCAGCAGCTTGATATTAAGGACAGGGTCTGGGACTAACTATGGCTACACCTTC.

This clone has only a few counts. V gene TRBV19 combines with J gene TRBJ2-2; 7 nucleotides agree with TRBD1. The CDR3 totals 15 residues. Per the germline V gene, CDR1 is LNHDA and CDR2 is SQIVND (reference sequence). After removal of 4 bases from V and 4 bases from J, the junction contained 6 bases not matched to a gene. The CDR3 bases are TGTGCCAGTAGTACAGGGGGAGTAACCACCGGGGAGCTGTTTTTT. Residues: CASSTGGVTTGELFF.

The V gene is TRBV6-1, the J gene TRBJ2-5, with D possibly matching TRBD1 (5 bases). Germline V gene sequence: CDR1 MNHNS, CDR2 SASEGT. This CDR3 has 11 residues. Trimming pared 3 bases from V and 11 bases from J, leaving 10 bases between. CDR3 protein: CASSEGPKQYF. The CDR3 region has the DNA TGTGCCAGCAGTGAGGGGCCTAAGCAGTACTTC.

The chain combines TRBV18 with TRBJ2-7; D may be TRBD1 (5 bases). This CDR3 comprises 14 residues. Trimming stripped 3 bases from V and 0 bases from J, with 9 bases between. Germline assignment: CDR1 KGHSH and CDR2 LQKENI. CDR3 amino acids: CASSPGHLSYEQYF. The CDR3 nucleotides are TGTGCCAGCTCACCTGGACACCTCTCCTACGAGCAGTACTTC.

This clone was recorded a few times. CDR3 DNA: TGTGCCTGGGACTGGGCGGGGGGGCCTCCCCCAGATACGCAGTATTTT. It codes for CAWDWAGGPPPDTQYF. The chain recombines TRBV21-1 with TRBJ2-3; the DNA was not compared with TRBD2, the D call given in the table. TRBV21-1 has pseudogene status. The CDR3 runs 16 residues.

V and J are TRBV13 and TRBJ1-3; D not resolved. V lost 3 bases, J lost 2 bases, and 11 bases lay in between. The CDR3 has 15 amino acids. CDR1 PRHDT and CDR2 FYEKMQ come from the germline V gene (reference sequence). In DNA, the CDR3 is TGTGCCAGCAGCTTCCCTTCCGTCGCTGGAAACACCATATATTTT. Amino acids: CASSFPSVAGNTIYF.

The V and J genes are TRBV6-5 and TRBJ2-4, with D perhaps matching TRBD2 (5 bases). Germline CDR1 and CDR2: MNHEY and SVGAGI. The CDR3 extends over 14 amino acids. The V end lost 4 bases, the J end lost 3 bases, and 10 bases lay between the germline ends. The CDR3 spells CASSSGFGKNIQYF. CDR3 in DNA: TGTGCCAGCAGTTCGGGGTTCGGCAAAAACATTCAGTACTTC.